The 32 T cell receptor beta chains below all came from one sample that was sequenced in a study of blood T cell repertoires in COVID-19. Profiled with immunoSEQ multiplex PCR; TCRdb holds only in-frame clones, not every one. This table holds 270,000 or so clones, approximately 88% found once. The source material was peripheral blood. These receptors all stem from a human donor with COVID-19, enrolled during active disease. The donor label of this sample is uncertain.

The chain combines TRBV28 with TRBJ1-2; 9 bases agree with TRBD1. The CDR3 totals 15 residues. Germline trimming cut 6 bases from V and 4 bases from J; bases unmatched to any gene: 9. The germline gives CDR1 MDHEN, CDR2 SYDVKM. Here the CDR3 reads CASSRDPGQGYGYTF. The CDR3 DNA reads TGTGCCAGCAGCCGCGACCCGGGACAGGGCTATGGCTACACCTTC.

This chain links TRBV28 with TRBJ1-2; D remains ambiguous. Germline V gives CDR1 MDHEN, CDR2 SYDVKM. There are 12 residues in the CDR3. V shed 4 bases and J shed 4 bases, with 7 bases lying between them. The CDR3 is CASSSPGYGYTF. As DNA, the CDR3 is TGTGCCAGCAGTTCCCCGGGCTATGGCTACACCTTC.

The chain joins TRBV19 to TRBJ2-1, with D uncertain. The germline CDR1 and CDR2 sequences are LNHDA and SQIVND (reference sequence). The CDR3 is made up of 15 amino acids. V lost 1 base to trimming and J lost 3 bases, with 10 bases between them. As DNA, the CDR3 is TGTGCCAGTAGTATAGGGTACGGCGGCTACAATGAGCAGTTCTTC. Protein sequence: CASSIGYGGYNEQFF.

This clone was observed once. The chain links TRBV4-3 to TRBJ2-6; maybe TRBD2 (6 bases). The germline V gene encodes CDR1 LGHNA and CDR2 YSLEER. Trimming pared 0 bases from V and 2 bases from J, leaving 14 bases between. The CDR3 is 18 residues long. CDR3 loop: CASSQDGPRGAGANVLTF. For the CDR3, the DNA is TGCGCCAGCAGCCAAGATGGGCCCCGCGGGGCTGGGGCCAACGTCCTGACTTTC.

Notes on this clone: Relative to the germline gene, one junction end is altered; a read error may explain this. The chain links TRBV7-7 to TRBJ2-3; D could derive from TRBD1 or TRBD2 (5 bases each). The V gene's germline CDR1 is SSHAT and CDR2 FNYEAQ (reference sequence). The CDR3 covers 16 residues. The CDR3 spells CASSLGVGGHTDTQYF. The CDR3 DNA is TGTGCTAGCAGCTTAGGGGTCGGCGGGCACACAGATACGCAGTATTTT.

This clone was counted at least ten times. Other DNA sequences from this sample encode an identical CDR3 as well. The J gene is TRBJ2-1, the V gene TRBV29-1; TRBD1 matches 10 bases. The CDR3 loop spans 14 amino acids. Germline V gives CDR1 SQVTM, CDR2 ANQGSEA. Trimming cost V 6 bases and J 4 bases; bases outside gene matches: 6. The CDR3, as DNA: TGCAGCGTCTCCGGGACAGGGGTTTACAATGAGCAGTTCTTC. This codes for CSVSGTGVYNEQFF.

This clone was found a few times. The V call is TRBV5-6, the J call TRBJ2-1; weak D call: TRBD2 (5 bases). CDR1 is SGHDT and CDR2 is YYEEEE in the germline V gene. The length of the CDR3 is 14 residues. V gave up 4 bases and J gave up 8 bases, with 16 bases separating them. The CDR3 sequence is CASSPTPSIDEQFF. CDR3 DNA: TGTGCCAGCAGCCCGACCCCTAGCATCGATGAGCAGTTCTTC. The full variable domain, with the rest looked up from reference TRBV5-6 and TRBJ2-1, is DAGVTQSPTHLIKTRGQQVTLRCSPKSGHDTVSWYQQALGQGPQFIFQYYEEEERQRGNFPDRFSGHQFPNYSSELNVNALLLGDSALYLCASSPTPSIDEQFFGPGTRLTVL.

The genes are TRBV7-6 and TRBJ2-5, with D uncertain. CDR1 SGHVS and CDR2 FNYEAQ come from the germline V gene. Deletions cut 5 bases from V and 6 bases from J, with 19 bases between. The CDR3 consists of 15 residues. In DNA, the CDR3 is TGTGCCAGCAGCCCAGTCGGAGTTTCCGTCAAGACCCAGTACTTC. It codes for CASSPVGVSVKTQYF.

The CDR3 nucleotides read TGTGCCAGCAGCCAAGACAGGGTTTCCACTGAAGCTTTCTTT. This codes for CASSQDRVSTEAFF. This chain uses TRBV3-1 (or the pseudogene TRBV3-2) with TRBJ1-1; TRBD1 is a possible D gene (5 bases). CDR1 and CDR2 (germline): LGHDT, YNNKEL (reference sequence). This CDR3 has 14 residues. V was cut by 0 bases and J by 4 bases, with 9 bases left in between.

CDR3 bases: TGTGCCAGCAGTTACGTCAGCTATGGCTACACCTTC. This encodes CASSYVSYGYTF. The V and J genes are TRBV6-2 or TRBV6-3 and TRBJ1-2; D is uncertain. Per germline, CDR1 MNHEY and CDR2 SVGEGT. The length of the CDR3 is 12 residues. V was trimmed by 2 bases and J by 4 bases, leaving 5 bases between them.

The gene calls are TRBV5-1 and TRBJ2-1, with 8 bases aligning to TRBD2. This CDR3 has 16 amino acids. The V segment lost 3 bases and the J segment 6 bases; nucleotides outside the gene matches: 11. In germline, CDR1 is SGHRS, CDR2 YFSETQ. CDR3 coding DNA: TGCGCCAGCAGCTCCGCTAGCGGGCCTTCCAGCAATGAGCAGTTCTTC. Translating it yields CASSSASGPSSNEQFF. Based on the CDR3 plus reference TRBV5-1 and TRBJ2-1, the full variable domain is KAGVTQTPRYLIKTRGQQVTLSCSPISGHRSVSWYQQTPGQGLQFLFEYFSETQRNKGNFPGRFSGRQFSNSRSEMNVSTLELGDSALYLCASSSASGPSSNEQFFGPGTRLTVL.

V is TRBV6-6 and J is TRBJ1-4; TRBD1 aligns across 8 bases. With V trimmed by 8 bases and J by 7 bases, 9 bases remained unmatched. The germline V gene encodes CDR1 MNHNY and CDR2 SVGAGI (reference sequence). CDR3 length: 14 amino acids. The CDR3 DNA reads TGTGCCAGCGGCATTGCAGGGGGCGGTGAAAAACTGTTTTTT. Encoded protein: CASGIAGGGEKLFF.

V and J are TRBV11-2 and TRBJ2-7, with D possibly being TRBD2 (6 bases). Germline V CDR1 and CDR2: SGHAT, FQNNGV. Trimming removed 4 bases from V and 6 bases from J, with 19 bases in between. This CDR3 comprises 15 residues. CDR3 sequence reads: CASSSPGAGLGEQYF. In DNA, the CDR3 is TGTGCCAGCAGCTCACCAGGAGCGGGCCTGGGCGAGCAGTACTTC.

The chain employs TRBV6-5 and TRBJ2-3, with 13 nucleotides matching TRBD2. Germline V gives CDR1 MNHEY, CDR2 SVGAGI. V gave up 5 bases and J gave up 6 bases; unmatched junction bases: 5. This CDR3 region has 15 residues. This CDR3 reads CASSPTSGRFDTQYF. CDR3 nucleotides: TGTGCCAGCAGTCCGACTAGCGGGAGGTTCGATACGCAGTATTTT.

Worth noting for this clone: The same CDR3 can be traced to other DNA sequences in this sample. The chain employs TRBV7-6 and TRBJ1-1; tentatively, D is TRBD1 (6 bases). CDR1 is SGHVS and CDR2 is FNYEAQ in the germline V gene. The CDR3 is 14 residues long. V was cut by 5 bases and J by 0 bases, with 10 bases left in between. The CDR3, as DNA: TGTGCCAGCAGCCCGACAGGTATGAACACTGAAGCTTTCTTT. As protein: CASSPTGMNTEAFF.

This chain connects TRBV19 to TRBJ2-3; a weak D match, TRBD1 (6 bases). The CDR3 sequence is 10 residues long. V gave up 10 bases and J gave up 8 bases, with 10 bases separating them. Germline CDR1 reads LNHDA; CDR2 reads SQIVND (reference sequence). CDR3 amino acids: CATRGGTQYF. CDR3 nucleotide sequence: TGTGCCACCCGAGGGGGTACGCAGTATTTT.

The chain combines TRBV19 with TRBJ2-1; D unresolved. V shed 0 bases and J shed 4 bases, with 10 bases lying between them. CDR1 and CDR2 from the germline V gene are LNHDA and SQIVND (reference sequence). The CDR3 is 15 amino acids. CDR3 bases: TGTGCCAGTAGTATAGAGGGCAGGTTGTACAATGAGCAGTTCTTC. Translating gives CASSIEGRLYNEQFF.

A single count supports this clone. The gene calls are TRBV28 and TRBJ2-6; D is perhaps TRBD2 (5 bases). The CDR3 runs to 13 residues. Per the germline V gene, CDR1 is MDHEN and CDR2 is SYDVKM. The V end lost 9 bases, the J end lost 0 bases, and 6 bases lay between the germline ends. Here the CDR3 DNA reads TGTGCCAGTAGCGTCTCTGGGGCCAACGTCCTGACTTTC. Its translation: CASSVSGANVLTF.

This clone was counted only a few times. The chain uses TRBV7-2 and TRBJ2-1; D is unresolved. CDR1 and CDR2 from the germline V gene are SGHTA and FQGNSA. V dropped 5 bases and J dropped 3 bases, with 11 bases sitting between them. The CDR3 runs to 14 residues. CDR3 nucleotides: TGTGCCAGCAGCCCTAGGTCACACTACAATGAGCAGTTCTTC. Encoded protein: CASSPRSHYNEQFF. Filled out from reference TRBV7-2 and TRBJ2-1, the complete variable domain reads GAGVSQSPSNKVTEKGKDVELRCDPISGHTALYWYRQSLGQGLEFLIYFQGNSAPDKSGLPSDRFSAERTGGSVSTLTIQRTQQEDSAVYLCASSPRSHYNEQFFGPGTRLTVL.

In DNA form, the CDR3 reads TGCGCCAGCAGCCAAGATGGGTGGCGAGCGGGAGAGGGCGAGACCCAGTACTTC. Its protein is CASSQDGWRAGEGETQYF. This rearrangement joins TRBV4-1 to TRBJ2-5; 8 bases map to TRBD2. The germline gives CDR1 MGHRA, CDR2 YSYEKL. The CDR3 is 18 residues long. V shed 0 bases, J shed 5 bases, and the junction held 14 bases outside the gene matches.

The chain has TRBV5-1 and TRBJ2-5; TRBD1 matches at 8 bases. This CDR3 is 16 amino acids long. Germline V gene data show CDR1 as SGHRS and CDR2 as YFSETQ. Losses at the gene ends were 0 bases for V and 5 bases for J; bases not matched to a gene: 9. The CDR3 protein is CASSLEGRGRLETQYF. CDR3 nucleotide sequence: TGCGCCAGCAGCTTGGAGGGCAGGGGGCGCTTGGAGACCCAGTACTTC.

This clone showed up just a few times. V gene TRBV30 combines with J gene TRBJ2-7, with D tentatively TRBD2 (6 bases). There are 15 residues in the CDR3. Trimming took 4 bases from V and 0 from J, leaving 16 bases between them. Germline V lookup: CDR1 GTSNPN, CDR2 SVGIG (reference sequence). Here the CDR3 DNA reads TGTGCCTGGATGTCGGGACTCGGGTCCTCCTACGAGCAGTACTTC. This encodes CAWMSGLGSSYEQYF.

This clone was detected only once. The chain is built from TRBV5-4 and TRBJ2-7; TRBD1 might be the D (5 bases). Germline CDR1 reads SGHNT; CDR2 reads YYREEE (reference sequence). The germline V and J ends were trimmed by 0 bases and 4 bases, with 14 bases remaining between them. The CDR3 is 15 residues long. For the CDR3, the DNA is TGTGCCAGCAGCTTGGACCAGGGCCCCTCTTACGAGCAGTACTTC. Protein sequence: CASSLDQGPSYEQYF.

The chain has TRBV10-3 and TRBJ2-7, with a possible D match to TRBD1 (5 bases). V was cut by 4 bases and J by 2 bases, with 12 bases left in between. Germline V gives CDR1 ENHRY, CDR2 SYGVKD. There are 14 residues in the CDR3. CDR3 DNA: TGTGCCATCAGTGTAGGGGAAGGGGCCTACGAGCAGTACTTC. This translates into CAISVGEGAYEQYF.

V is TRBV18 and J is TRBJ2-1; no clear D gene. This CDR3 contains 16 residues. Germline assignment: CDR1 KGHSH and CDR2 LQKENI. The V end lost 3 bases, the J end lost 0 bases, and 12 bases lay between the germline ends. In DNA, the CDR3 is TGTGCCAGCTCACCCATAGCCCCGAGCTCCTACAATGAGCAGTTCTTC. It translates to CASSPIAPSSYNEQFF. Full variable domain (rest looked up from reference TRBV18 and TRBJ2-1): NAGVMQNPRHLVRRRGQEARLRCSPMKGHSHVYWYRQLPEEGLKFMVYLQKENIIDESGMPKERFSAEFPKEGPSILRIQQVVRGDSAAYFCASSPIAPSSYNEQFFGPGTRLTVL.

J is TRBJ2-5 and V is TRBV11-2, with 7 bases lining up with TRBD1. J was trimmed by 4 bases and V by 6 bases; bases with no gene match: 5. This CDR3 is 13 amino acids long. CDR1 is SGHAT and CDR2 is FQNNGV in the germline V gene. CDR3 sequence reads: CASSQQGTETQYF. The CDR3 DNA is TGTGCCAGCAGTCAACAGGGGACAGAGACCCAGTACTTC.

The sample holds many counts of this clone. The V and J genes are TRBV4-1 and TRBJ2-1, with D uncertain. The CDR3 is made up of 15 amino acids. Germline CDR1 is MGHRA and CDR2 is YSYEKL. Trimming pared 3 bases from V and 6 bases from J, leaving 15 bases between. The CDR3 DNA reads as TGCGCCAGCAGCCACCCCGGGTTCGAGGCCAATGAGCAGTTCTTC. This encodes CASSHPGFEANEQFF.

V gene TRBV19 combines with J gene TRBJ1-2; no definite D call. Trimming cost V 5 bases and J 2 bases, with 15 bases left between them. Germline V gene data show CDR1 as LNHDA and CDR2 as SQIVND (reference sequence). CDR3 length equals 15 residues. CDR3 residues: CASSPDPAANYGYTF. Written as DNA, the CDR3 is TGTGCCAGTAGTCCCGATCCGGCGGCGAACTATGGCTACACCTTC.

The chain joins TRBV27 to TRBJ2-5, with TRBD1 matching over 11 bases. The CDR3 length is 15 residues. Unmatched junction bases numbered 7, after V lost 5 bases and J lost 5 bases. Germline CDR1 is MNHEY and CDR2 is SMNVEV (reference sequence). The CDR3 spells CASSPGQGAWETQYF. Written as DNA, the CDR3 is TGTGCCAGCAGTCCCGGACAGGGGGCTTGGGAGACCCAGTACTTC.

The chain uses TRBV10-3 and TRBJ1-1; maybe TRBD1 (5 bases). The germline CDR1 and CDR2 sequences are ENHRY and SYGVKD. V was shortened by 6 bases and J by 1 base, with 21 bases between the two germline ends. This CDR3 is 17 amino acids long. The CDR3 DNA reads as TGTGCCATCAGGGGGAGGTTGTCGACAGTAGGGAACACTGAAGCTTTCTTT. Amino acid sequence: CAIRGRLSTVGNTEAFF.

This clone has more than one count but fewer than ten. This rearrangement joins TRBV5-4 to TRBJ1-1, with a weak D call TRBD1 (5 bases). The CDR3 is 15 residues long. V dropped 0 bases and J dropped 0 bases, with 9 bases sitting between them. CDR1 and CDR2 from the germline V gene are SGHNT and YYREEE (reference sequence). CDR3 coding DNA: TGTGCCAGCAGCTTGGATTGGGGGGTGAACACTGAAGCTTTCTTT. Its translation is CASSLDWGVNTEAFF.

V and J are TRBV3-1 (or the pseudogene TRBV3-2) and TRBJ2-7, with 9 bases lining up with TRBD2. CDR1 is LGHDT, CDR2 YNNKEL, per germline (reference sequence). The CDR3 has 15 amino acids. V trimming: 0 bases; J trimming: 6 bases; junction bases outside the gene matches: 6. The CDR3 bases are TGTGCCAGCAGCCAAGATCTGGCGGGAGGGTCCGAGCAGTACTTC. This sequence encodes CASSQDLAGGSEQYF.